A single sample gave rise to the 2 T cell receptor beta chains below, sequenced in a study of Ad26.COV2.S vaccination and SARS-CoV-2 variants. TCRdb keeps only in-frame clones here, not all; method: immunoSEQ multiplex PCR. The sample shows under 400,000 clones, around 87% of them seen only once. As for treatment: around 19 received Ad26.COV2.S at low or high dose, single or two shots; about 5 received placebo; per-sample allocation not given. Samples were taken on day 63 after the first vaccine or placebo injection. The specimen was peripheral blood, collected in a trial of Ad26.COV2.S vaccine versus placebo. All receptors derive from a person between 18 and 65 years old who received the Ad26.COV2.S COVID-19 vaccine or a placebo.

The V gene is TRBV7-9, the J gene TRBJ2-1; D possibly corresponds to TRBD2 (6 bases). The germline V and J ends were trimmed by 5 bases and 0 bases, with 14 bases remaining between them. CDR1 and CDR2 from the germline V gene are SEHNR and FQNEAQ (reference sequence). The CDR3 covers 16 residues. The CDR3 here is CASSQISGRSYNEQFF. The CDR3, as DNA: TGTGCCAGCAGCCAAATTAGCGGACGCTCCTACAATGAGCAGTTCTTC.

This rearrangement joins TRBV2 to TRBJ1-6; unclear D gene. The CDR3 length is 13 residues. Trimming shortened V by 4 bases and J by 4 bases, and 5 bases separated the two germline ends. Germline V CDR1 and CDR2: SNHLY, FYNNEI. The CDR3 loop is CASSVSYNSPLHF. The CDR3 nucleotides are TGTGCCAGCAGTGTCAGTTATAATTCACCCCTCCACTTT.